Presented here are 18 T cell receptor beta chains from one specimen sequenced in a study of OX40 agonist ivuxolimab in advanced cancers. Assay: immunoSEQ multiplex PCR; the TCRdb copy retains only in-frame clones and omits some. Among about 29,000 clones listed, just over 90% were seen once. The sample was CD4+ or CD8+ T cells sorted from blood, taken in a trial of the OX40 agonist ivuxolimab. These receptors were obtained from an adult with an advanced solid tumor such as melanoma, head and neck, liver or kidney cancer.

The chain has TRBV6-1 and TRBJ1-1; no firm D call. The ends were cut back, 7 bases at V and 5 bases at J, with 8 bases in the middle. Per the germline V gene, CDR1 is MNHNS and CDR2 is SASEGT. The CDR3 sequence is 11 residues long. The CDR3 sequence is CASKFGTEAFF. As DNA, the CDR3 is TGTGCCAGCAAGTTCGGGACTGAAGCTTTCTTT.

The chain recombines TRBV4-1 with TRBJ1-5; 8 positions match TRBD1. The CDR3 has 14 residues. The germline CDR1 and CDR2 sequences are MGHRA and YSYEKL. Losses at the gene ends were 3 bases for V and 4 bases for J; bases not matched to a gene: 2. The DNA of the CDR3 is TGCGCCAGCAGCCACGACAGGGGAAATCAGCCCCAGCATTTT. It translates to CASSHDRGNQPQHF.

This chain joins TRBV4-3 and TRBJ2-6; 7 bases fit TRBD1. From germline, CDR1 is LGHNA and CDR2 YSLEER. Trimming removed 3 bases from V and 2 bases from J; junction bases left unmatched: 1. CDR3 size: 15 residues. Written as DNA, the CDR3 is TGCGCCAGCAGCCAGGGGACAGCTGGGGCCAACGTCCTGACTTTC. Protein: CASSQGTAGANVLTF.

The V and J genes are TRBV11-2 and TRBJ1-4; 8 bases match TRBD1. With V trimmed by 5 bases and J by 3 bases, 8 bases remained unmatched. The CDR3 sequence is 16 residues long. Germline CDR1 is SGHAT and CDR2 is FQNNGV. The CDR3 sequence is CASSTWTGLANEKLFF. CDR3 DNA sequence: TGTGCCAGCAGCACCTGGACAGGGCTTGCTAATGAAAAACTGTTTTTT.

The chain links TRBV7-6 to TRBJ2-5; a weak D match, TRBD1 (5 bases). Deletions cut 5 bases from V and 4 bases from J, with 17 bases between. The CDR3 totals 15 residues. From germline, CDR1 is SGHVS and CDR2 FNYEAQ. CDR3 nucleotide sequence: TGTGCCAGCAGCACCTTCAGGGATGCGGCAGAGACCCAGTACTTC. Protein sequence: CASSTFRDAAETQYF.

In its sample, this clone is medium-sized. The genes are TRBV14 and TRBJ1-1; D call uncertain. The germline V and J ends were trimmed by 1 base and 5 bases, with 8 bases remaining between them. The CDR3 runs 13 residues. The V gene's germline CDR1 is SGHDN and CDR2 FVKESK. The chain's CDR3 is CASSQVGGTEAFF. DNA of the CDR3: TGTGCCAGCAGCCAAGTGGGCGGGACTGAAGCTTTCTTT.

CDR3 in amino acids: CASSLERGGYGYTF. The CDR3 coding sequence is TGTGCCAGCAGCTTAGAGCGGGGGGGCTATGGCTACACCTTC. This chain connects TRBV11-2 to TRBJ1-2; D is possibly TRBD1 (5 bases). The V end lost 0 bases, the J end lost 4 bases, and 9 bases lay between the germline ends. Per the germline V gene, CDR1 is SGHAT and CDR2 is FQNNGV. The CDR3 covers 14 residues.

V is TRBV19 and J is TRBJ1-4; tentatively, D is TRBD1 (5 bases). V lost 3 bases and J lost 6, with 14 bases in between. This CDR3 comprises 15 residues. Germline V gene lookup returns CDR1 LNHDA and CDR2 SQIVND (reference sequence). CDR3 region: CASSIRASRDEKLFF. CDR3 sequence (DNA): TGTGCCAGTAGTATCCGAGCCTCCAGGGATGAAAAACTGTTTTTT.

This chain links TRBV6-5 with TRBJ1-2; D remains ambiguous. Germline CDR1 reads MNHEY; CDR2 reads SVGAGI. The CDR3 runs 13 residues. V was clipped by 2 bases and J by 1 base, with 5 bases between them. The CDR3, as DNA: TGTGCCAGCAGTTACGGGGTTAACTATGGCTACACCTTC. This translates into CASSYGVNYGYTF.

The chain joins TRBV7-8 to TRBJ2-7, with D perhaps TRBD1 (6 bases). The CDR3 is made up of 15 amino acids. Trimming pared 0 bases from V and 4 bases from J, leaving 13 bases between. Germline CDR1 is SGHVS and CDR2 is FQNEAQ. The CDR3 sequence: CASSLAQAGVYEQYF. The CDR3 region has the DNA TGTGCCAGCAGCTTAGCGCAAGCAGGGGTTTACGAGCAGTACTTC.

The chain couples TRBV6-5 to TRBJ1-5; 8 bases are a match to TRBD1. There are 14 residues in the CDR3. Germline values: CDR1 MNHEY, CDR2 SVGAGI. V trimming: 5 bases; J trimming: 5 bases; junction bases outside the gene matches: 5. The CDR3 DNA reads TGTGCCAGCAGTCACAGGGGGTTGGATCAGCCCCAGCATTTT. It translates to CASSHRGLDQPQHF.

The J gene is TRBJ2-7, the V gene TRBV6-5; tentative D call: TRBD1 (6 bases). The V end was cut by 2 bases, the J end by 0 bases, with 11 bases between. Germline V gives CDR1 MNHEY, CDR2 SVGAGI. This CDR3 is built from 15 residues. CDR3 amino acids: CASSYSRGISYEQYF. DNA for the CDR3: TGTGCCAGCAGTTACAGCAGGGGCATCTCCTACGAGCAGTACTTC.

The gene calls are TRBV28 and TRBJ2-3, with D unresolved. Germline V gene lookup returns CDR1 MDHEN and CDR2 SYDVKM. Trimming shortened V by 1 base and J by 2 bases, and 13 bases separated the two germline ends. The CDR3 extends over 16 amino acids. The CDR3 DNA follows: TGTGCCAGCAGTTTATCTTTCGACTCTTTCACAGATACGCAGTATTTT. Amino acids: CASSLSFDSFTDTQYF.

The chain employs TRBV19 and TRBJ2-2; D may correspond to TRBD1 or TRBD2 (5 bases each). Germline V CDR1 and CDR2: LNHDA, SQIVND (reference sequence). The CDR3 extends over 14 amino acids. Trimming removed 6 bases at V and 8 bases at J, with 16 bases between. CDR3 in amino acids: CASRWGIGLGELFF. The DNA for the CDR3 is TGTGCCAGTAGGTGGGGGATCGGGCTTGGGGAGCTGTTTTTT.

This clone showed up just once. The CDR3 nucleotides read TGTGCCAGCAGTTTATCCCTCAATATTCAGCCCCAGCATTTT. It codes for CASSLSLNIQPQHF. V gene TRBV27 combines with J gene TRBJ1-5; D is uncertain. The germline CDR1 and CDR2 sequences are MNHEY and SMNVEV (reference sequence). This CDR3 spans 14 amino acids. The V and J ends lost 0 bases and 6 bases respectively, with 9 bases between them.

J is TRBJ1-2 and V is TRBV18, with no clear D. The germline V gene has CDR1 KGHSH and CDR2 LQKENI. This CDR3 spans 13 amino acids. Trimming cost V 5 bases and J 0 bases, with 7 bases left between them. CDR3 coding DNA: TGTGCCAGCTCAAAGGAAACTAACTATGGCTACACCTTC. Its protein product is CASSKETNYGYTF. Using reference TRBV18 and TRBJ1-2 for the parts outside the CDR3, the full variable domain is NAGVMQNPRHLVRRRGQEARLRCSPMKGHSHVYWYRQLPEEGLKFMVYLQKENIIDESGMPKERFSAEFPKEGPSILRIQQVVRGDSAAYFCASSKETNYGYTFGSGTRLTVV.

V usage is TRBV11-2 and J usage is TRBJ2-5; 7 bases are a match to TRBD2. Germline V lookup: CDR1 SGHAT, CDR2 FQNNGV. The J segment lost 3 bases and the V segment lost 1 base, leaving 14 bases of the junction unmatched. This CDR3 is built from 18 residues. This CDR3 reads CASSLAPPWDREEETQYF. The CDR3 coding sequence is TGTGCCAGCAGCTTAGCCCCCCCTTGGGACCGGGAGGAAGAGACCCAGTACTTC.

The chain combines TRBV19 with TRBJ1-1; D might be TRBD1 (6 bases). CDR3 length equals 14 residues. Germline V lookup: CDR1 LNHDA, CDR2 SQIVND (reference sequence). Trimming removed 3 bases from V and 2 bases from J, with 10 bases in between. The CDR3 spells CASSMGAGNTEAFF. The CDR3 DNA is TGTGCCAGTAGTATGGGGGCGGGTAACACTGAAGCTTTCTTT.